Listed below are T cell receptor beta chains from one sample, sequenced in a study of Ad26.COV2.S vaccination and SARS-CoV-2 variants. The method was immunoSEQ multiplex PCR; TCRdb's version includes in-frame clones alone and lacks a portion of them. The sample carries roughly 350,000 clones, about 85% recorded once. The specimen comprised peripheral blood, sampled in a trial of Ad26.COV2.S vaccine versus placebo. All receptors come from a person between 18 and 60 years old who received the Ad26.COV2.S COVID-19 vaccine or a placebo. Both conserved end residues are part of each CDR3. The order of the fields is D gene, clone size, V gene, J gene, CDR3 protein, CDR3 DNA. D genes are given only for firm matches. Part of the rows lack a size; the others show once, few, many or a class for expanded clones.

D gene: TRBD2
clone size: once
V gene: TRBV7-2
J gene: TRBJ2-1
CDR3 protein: CASSLGASGILSEQFF
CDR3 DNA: TGTGCCAGCAGCCTAGGGGCTAGCGGGATTCTTAGTGAGCAGTTCTTC

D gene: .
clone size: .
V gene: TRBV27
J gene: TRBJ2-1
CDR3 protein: CASSLYGRRSSYNEQFF
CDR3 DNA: TGTGCCAGCAGTTTATATGGCAGAAGGAGCTCCTACAATGAGCAGTTCTTC

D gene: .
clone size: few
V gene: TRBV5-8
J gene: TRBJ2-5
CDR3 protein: CASSSYERQETQYF
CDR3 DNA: TGTGCCAGCAGTTCTTACGAAAGACAAGAGACCCAGTACTTC

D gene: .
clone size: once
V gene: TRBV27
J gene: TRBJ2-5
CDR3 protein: CASSQGTQYF
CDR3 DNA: TGTGCCAGCAGTCAGGGGACCCAGTACTTC

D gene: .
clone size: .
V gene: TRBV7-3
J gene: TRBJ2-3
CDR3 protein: CASSLIGGQVTDTQYF
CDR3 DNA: TGTGCCAGCAGCTTAATCGGCGGGCAAGTCACAGATACGCAGTATTTT

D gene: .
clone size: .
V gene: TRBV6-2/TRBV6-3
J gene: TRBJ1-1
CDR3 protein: CASSYPSRIWAPVTEAFF
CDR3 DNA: TGTGCCAGCAGTTACCCATCGCGGATTTGGGCCCCGGTTACTGAAGCTTTCTTT

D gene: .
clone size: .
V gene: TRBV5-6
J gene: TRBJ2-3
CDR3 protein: CASSPEGDTQYF
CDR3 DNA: TGTGCCAGCAGCCCGGAGGGGGATACGCAGTATTTT

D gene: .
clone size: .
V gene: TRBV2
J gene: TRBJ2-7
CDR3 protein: CASSVEQDSYEQYF
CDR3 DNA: TGTGCCAGCAGTGTCGAACAGGACTCCTACGAGCAGTACTTC

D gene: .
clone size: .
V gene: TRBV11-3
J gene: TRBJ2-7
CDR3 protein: CASSLVDSPNEQYF
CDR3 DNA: TGTGCCAGCAGCTTAGTGGACAGTCCCAACGAGCAGTACTTC

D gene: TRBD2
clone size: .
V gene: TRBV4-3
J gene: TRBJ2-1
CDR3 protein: CASSPGTSGYNEQFF
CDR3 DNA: TGCGCCAGCAGCCCGGGGACTAGCGGATACAATGAGCAGTTCTTC

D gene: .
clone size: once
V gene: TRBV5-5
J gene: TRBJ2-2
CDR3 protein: CASSWGIDTGELFF
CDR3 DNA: TGTGCCAGCAGCTGGGGGATAGACACCGGGGAGCTGTTTTTT

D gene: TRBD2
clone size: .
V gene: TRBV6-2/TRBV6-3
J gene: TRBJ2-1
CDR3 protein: CASSFRHLAGINEQFF
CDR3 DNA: TGTGCCAGCAGCTTTCGTCACCTAGCGGGAATCAATGAGCAGTTCTTC

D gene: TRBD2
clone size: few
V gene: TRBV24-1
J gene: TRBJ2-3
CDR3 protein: CATSDPLAGGTDTQYF
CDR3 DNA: TGTGCCACCAGTGACCCACTAGCGGGGGGCACAGATACGCAGTATTTT

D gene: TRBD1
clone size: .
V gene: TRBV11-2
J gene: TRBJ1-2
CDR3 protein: CASSLDEGGFEGYTF
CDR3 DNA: TGTGCCAGCAGCTTAGATGAAGGGGGCTTCGAGGGCTACACCTTC

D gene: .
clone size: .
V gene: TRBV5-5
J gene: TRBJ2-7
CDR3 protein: CASSLAGDTEQYF
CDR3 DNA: TGTGCCAGCAGCTTGGCGGGGGACACTGAGCAGTACTTC

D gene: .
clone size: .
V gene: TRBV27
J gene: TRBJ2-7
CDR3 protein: CASSFGEGAASAEQYF
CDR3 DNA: TGTGCCAGCAGTTTTGGGGAGGGGGCCGCCTCGGCCGAGCAGTACTTC

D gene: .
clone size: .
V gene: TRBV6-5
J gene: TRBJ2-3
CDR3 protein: CATTFPAPTDTQYF
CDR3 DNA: TGTGCCACAACATTCCCGGCACCCACAGATACGCAGTATTTT

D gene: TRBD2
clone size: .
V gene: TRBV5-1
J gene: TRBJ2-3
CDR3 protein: CASSFPAGSTDTQYF
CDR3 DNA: TGCGCCAGCAGCTTCCCAGCGGGGAGCACAGATACGCAGTATTTT

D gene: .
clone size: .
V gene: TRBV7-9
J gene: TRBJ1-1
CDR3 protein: CASSALSTVNTEAFF
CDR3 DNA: TGTGCCAGCAGCGCCCTCTCGACAGTGAACACTGAAGCTTTCTTT

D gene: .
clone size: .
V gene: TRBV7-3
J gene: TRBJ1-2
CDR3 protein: CASSSRGANTGYGYTF
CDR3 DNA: TGTGCCAGCAGCTCGCGGGGGGCTAACACCGGCTATGGCTACACCTTC

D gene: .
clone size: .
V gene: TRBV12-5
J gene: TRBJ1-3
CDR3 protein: CASGLSTGSSGNTIYF
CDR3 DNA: TGTGCTAGTGGTTTATCGACAGGTAGCTCTGGAAACACCATATATTTT

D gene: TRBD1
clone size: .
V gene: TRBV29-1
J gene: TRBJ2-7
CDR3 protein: CSATAGGPYEQYF
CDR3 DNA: TGCAGCGCCACGGCAGGGGGTCCCTACGAGCAGTACTTC

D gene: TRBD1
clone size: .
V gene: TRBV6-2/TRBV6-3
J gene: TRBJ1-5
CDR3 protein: CASCCSFGTGDQPQHF
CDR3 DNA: TGTGCCAGCTGTTGCTCCTTCGGGACAGGGGATCAGCCCCAGCATTTT

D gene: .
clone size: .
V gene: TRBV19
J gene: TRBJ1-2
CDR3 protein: CASSINQVYGYTF
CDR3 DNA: TGTGCCAGTAGTATAAACCAAGTCTATGGCTACACCTTC

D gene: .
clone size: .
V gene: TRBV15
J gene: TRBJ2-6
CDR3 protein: CATSMGHGFSGANVLTF
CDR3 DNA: TGTGCCACCTCTATGGGACATGGCTTCTCTGGGGCCAACGTCCTGACTTTC

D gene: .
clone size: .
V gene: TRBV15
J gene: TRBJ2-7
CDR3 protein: CATSIDRLVSYEQYF
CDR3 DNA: TGTGCCACCAGTATCGACAGGCTCGTCTCCTACGAGCAGTACTTC

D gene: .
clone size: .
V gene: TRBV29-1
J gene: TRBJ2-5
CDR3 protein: CSVVAQGAQETQYF
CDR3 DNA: TGCAGCGTGGTTGCGCAGGGAGCCCAAGAGACCCAGTACTTC

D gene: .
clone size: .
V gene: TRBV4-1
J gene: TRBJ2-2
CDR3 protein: CASSHQERELFF
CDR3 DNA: TGCGCCAGCAGCCACCAGGAACGGGAGCTGTTTTTT

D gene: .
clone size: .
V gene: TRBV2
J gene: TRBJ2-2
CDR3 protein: CASSELVGTGELFF
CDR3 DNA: TGTGCCAGCAGTGAATTGGTGGGGACCGGGGAGCTGTTTTTT

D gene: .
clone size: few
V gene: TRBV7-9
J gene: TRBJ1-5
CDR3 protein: CASSFSPIGPGDQPQHF
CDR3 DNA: TGTGCCAGCAGCTTTTCCCCAATAGGGCCAGGGGATCAGCCCCAGCATTTT

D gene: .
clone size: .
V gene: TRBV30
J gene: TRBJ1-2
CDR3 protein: CACKTSGYTF
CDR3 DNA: TGTGCCTGTAAAACGAGCGGCTACACCTTC